This TCR beta chain was recovered during a study of metastatic and nonmetastatic thyroid tumors (dated by TCRdb to about 2020). About the full investigation: Repertoires were compared across peripheral blood and tumor or nodule tissue samples from malignant and benign thyroid patients. Overall results and qualifications from the work: In both blood and tumor samples, malignant tumors were reported to have significantly higher TCR beta diversity than benign nodules.

Library prep was done by PCR. TCRdb names Illumina HiSeq 4000 as the instrument used. High-throughput sequencing was used to profile the CDR3 region of the TCR beta-chain in every patient. The study's own analysis went as follows. A classifier to discriminate distant-metastatic papillary thyroid cancer patients was built from CDR3 differences across clinicopathological groups. The Shannon index was used to assess repertoire diversity, and the Morisita-Horn index was used to assess tumor-blood repertoire similarity. In TCRdb, the public reads were trimmed at Q25 with fastp and aligned with MiXCR, with productive beta chains retained. TCRdb, rather than the study authors, made the V and J calls. This sample comprises roughly 98,000 clones, 14% to 15% of them detected only once. The leading ten clones occupy just over 3.5% of the sample. Before undergoing thyroid surgery, none of the patients had been given any kind of treatment. The study retrospectively analysed patient clinical samples collected from the early 2010s to the late 2010s using T-cell receptor beta sequencing.

This clone has just a few counts. Its antigen target is currently unknown. Within one base of it there is no much larger clone, and no base qualities were kept. The germline V gene yields SGHDT for CDR1 and YYEEEE for CDR2. The CDR3 sequence holds 13 residues, the cysteine and phenylalanine included. The DNA shown is the 39-base CDR3, in frame from base 1. The germline ends are 18 bases apart after V is trimmed by 5 bases and J by 9 bases. This TCR derives from a female donor with papillary thyroid cancer or a benign thyroid nodule (not recorded which). Some clones in this sample may be carry-over from other donors' samples. The sample was blood. The sequence links TRBV5-6 to TRBJ2-7, with the D segment possibly TRBD1 or TRBD2, each aligning over 5 bases. CDR3 protein: CASRRVGARRQYF. The DNA is TGTGCCAGCAGGAGGGTCGGGGCAAGGAGGCAGTACTTC.